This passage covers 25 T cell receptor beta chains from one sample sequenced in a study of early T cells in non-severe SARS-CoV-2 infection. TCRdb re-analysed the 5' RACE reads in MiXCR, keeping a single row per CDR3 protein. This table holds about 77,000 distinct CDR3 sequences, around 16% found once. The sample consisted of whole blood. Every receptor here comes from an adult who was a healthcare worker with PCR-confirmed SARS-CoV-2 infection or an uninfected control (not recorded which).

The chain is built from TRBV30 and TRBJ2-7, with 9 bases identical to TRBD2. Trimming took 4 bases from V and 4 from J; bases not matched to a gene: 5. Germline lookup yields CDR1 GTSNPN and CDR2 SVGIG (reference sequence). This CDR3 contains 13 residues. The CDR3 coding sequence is TGTGCCTGGACCCCGGGACTAGCTTACGAGCAGTACTTC. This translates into CAWTPGLAYEQYF.

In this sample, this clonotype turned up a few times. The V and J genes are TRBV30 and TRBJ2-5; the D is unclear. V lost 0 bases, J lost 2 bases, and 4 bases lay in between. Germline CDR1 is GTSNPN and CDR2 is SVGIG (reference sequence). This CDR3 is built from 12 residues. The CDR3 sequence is CAWSVLQETQYF. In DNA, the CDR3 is TGTGCCTGGAGTGTACTTCAAGAGACCCAGTACTTC. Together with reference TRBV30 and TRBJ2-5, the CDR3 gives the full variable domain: SQTIHQWPATLVQPVGSPLSLECTVEGTSNPNLYWYRQAAGRGLQLLFYSVGIGQISSEVPQNLSASRPQDRQFILSSKKLLLSDSGFYLCAWSVLQETQYFGPGTRLLVL.

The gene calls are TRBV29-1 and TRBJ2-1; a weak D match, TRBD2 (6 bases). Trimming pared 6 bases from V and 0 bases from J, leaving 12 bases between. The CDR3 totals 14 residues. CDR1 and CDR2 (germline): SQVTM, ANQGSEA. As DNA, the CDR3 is TGCAGCGTCTCTACTAGCAGCTCCTACAATGAGCAGTTCTTC. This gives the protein CSVSTSSSYNEQFF.

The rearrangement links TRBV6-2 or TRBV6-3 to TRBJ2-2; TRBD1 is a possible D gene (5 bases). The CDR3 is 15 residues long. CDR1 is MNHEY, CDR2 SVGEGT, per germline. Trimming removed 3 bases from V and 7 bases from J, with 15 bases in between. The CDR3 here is CASSYMGLSSGELFF. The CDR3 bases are TGTGCCAGCAGTTATATGGGGCTGTCCAGCGGGGAGCTGTTTTTT.

The CDR3 sequence: CSVRGAYEQYF. For the CDR3, the DNA is TGCAGCGTCCGTGGGGCCTACGAGCAGTACTTC. The gene calls are TRBV29-1 and TRBJ2-7, with unresolved D. This CDR3 spans 11 amino acids. Trimming removed 6 bases from V and 2 bases from J, with 8 bases in between. CDR1 and CDR2 from the germline V gene are SQVTM and ANQGSEA.

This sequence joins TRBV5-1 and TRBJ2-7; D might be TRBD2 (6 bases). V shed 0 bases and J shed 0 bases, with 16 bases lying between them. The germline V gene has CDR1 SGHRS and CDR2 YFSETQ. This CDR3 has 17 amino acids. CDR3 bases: TGCGCCAGCAGCTTGGGTGGAACGGGAGCTGGCTCCTACGAGCAGTACTTC. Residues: CASSLGGTGAGSYEQYF. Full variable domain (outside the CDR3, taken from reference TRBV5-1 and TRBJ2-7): KAGVTQTPRYLIKTRGQQVTLSCSPISGHRSVSWYQQTPGQGLQFLFEYFSETQRNKGNFPGRFSGRQFSNSRSEMNVSTLELGDSALYLCASSLGGTGAGSYEQYFGPGTRLTVT.

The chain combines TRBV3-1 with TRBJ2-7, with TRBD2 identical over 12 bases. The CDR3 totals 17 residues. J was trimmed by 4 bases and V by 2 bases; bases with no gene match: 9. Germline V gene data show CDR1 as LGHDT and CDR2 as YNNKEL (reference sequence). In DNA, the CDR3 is TGTGCCAGCAGCCAATCGAGGACTAGCGGGATTGAGTACGAGCAGTACTTC. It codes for CASSQSRTSGIEYEQYF.

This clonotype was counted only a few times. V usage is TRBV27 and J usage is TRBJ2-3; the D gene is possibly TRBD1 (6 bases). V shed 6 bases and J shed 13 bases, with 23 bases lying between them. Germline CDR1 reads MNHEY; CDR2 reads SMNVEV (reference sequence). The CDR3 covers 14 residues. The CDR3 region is CASRAGTRLGHEYF. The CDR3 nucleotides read TGTGCCAGCAGAGCCGGGACAAGGTTAGGCCACGAGTATTTT.

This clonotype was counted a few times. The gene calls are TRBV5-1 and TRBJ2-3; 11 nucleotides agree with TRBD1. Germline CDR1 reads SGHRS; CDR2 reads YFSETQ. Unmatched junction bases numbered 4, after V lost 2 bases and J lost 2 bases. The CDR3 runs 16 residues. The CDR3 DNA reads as TGCGCCAGCAGCTTTGGACAGGGGGCCGACACAGATACGCAGTATTTT. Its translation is CASSFGQGADTDTQYF.

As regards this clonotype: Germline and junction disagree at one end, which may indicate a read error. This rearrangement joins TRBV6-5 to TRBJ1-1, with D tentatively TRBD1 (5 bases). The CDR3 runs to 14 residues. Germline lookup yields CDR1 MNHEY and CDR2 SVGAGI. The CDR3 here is CAGSYEGHGTEAFF. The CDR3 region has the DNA TGTGCCGGCAGTTACGAGGGGCATGGGACTGAAGCTTTCTTT.

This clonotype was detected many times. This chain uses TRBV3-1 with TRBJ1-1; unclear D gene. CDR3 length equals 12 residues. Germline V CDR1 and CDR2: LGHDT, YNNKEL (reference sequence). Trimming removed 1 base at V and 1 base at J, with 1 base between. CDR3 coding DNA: TGTGCCAGCAGCCAAGGGAACACTGAAGCTTTCTTT. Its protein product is CASSQGNTEAFF.

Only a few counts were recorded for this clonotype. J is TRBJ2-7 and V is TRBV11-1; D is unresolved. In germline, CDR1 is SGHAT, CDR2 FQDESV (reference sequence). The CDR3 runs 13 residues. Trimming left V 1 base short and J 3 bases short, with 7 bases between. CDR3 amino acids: CASSLVYNYEQYF. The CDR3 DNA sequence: TGTGCCAGCAGCTTAGTGTACAACTACGAGCAGTACTTC.

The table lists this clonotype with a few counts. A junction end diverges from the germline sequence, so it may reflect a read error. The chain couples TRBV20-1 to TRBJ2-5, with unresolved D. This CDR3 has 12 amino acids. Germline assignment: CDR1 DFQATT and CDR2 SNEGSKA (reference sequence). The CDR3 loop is CSVRAWEETQYF. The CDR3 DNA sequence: TGCAGTGTTAGAGCGTGGGAAGAGACCCAGTACTTC.

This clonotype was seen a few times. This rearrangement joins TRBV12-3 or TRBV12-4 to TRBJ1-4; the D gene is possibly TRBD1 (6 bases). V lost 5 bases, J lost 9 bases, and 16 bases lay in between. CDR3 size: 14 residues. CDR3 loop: CASSRQALRKKLFF. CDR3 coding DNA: TGTGCCAGCAGTCGACAGGCCCTTCGGAAAAAACTGTTTTTT.

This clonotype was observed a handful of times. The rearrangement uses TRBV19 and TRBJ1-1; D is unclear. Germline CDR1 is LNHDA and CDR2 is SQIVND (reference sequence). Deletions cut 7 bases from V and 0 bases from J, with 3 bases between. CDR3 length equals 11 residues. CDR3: CASILNTEAFF. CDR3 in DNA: TGTGCCAGTATTTTGAACACTGAAGCTTTCTTT.

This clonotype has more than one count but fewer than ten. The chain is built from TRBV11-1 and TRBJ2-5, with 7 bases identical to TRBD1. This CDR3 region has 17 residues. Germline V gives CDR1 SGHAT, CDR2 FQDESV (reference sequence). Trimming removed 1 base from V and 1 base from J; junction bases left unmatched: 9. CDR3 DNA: TGTGCCAGCAGCTTAGAAGGAAGAACAGGGGCCCAAGAGACCCAGTACTTC. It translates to CASSLEGRTGAQETQYF.

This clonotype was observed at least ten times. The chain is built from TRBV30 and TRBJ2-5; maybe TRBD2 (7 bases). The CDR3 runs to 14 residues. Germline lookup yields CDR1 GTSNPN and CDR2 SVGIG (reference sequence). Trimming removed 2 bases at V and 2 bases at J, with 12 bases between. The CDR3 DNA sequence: TGTGCCTGGAGTTGGGGGGGCCGACAAGAGACCCAGTACTTC. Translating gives CAWSWGGRQETQYF.

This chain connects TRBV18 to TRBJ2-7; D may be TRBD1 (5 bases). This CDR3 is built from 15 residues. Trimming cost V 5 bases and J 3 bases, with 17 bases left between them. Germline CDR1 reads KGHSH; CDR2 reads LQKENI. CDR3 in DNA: TGTGCCAGCTCAGAGGAGTGGTCAGGGAACTACGAGCAGTACTTC. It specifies CASSEEWSGNYEQYF.

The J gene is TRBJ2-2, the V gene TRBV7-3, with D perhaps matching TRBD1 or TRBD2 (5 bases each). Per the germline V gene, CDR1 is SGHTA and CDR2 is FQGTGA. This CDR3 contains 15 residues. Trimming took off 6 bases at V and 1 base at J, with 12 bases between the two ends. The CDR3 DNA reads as TGTGCCAGCAGTCCGGGACCTCTGAACACCGGGGAGCTGTTTTTT. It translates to CASSPGPLNTGELFF.

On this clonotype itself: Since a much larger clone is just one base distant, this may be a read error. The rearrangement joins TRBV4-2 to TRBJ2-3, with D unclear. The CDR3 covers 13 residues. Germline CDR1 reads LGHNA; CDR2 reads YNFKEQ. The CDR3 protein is CGSSTPETDTQYF. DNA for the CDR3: TGTGGCAGCAGCACCCCGGAAACAGATACGCAGTATTTT.

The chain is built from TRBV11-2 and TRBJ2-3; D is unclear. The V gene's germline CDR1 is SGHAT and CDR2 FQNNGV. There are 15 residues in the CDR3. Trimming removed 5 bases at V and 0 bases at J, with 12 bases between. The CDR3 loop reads CASSVVGHSTDTQYF. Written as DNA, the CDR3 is TGTGCCAGCAGCGTCGTGGGTCATAGCACAGATACGCAGTATTTT.

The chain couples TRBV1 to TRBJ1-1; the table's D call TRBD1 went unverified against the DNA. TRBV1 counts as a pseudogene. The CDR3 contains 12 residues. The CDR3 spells CTSGQIRAEAFF. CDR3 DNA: TGCACCAGCGGACAGATAAGGGCTGAAGCTTTCTTT.

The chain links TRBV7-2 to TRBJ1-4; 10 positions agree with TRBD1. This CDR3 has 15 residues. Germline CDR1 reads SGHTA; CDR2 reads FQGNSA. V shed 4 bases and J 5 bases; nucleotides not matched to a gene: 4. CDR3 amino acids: CASSSRTGGNEKLFF. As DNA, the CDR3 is TGTGCCAGCAGCTCGCGGACAGGGGGGAATGAAAAACTGTTTTTT. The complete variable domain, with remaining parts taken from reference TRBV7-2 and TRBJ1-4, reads GAGVSQSPSNKVTEKGKDVELRCDPISGHTALYWYRQSLGQGLEFLIYFQGNSAPDKSGLPSDRFSAERTGGSVSTLTIQRTQQEDSAVYLCASSSRTGGNEKLFFGSGTQLSVL.

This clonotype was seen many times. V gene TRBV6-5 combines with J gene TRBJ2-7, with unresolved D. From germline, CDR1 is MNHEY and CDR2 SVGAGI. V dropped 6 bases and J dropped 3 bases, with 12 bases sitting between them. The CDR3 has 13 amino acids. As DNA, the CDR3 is TGTGCCAGCAGATCGCCAATCGGCTACGAGCAGTACTTC. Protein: CASRSPIGYEQYF.

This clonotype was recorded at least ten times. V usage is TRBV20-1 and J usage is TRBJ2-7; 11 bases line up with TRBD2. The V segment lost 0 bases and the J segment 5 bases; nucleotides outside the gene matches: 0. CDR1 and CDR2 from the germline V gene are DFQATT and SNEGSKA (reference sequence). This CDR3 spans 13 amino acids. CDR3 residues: CSARELAGDEQYF. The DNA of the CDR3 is TGCAGTGCTAGAGAACTAGCGGGAGACGAGCAGTACTTC.